This T cell receptor beta chain was sequenced in a study of T cell responses to AZD1222 COVID-19 vaccine (dated by TCRdb to about 2021). At the level of the whole study: AZD1222 recipients with second doses at about 4 weeks or about 12 weeks were pooled, because spike-specific TCR depth and breadth did not differ between schedules. TCR sequencing was performed for fewer than 250 trial participants, of whom about 200 were given two doses of AZD1222 and around 25 were given two doses of MenACWY control vaccine. Trial participants were enrolled by age into subgroups of 18-55, 56-69 and 70-plus years, and about 150, 27 and 61 TCR-sequenced participants, respectively, were included in these subgroups. General study outcomes and caveats: The 56-69-year group was small, and its depth increase did not reach significance, likely because of low power. Nearly half of unique spike-specific TCRs reportedly recognized epitopes outside regions mutated in the B.1.351 and B.1.1.7 variants. A significant rise in spike-specific TCR breadth and depth was observed after two AZD1222 doses relative to day 0 and relative to MenACWY recipients. Because no day 14 peak-response samples were available, repertoires were characterized only after the peak T cell response. Most participants were white British and females outnumbered males, and the authors suggested that clonal diversity may have been underestimated. Only a handful of AZD1222 recipients were SARS-CoV-2 seropositive at baseline, limiting conclusions about previously exposed vaccinees. The whole spike protein was spanned by vaccine-associated CD4 TCRs, and dominant responses were seen in regions 160-218 and 743-854.

The time point label here, explained by the study, means: baseline before first vaccination. Samples from vaccinated people were obtained from the UK trials COV001 and COV002, which included a single-blind randomized controlled phase 2/3 trial of AZD1222 (ChAdOx1 nCoV-19) in healthy adults. For TCRbeta chain sequencing, PBMC samples were collected from trial participants at day 0 and at day 28 after the second dose. The CDR3 regions of human TCRbeta chains were analyzed by immunosequencing. Per the authors' processing: TCRs in the repertoires were matched against a reference library of SARS-CoV-2-specific TCRs that had been generated with the MIRA antigen-specificity platform. Breadth was defined as the fraction of unique TCRs that were SARS-CoV-2-associated. Depth was defined as the fraction of total T cells that were SARS-CoV-2-associated. Each spike-specific TCR was assigned to its reactive spike region and to a CD4 or CD8 class using the MIRA data. Log10-transformed breadth and depth values were compared by one-way ANOVA with Sidak's multiple comparisons tests. TCRdb provides this immuneACCESS table in a form limited to in-frame rearrangements. Some clones are lacking; in checked studies, under half of them reflect an unresolved V gene, and why the rest are absent is not known. That table furnishes V, J and clone size, whereas the DNA furnished D and trimming. This sample has some 170,000 clones in its table, and 90% to 95% of those were observed once. About 0.9% of the sample goes to the ten largest clones.

V and J are truncated by 4 bases and 0 bases respectively, leaving an intervening sequence of 13 bases. According to the germline V gene (reference sequence), CDR1 reads SGHNT and CDR2 reads YYREEE. The CDR3 has 16 amino acids, counting the end cysteine and phenylalanine. Here the CDR3 DNA is all that survives: 48 bases in frame from base 1. Concerning this clone itself: Its target antigen remains unknown. It has no much larger one-base neighbor in the sample; base qualities were not kept.

The source was peripheral blood, collected on day 0 of AZD1222 vaccination. The source is an adult in good health. The rearranged chain carries TRBV5-4 and TRBJ2-2, with TRBD2 tentatively as D gene (5 bases match). The CDR3 has the sequence CASSHAGYTNTGELFF. The nucleotide sequence reads TGTGCCAGCAGCCATGCGGGTTACACGAACACCGGGGAGCTGTTTTTT.